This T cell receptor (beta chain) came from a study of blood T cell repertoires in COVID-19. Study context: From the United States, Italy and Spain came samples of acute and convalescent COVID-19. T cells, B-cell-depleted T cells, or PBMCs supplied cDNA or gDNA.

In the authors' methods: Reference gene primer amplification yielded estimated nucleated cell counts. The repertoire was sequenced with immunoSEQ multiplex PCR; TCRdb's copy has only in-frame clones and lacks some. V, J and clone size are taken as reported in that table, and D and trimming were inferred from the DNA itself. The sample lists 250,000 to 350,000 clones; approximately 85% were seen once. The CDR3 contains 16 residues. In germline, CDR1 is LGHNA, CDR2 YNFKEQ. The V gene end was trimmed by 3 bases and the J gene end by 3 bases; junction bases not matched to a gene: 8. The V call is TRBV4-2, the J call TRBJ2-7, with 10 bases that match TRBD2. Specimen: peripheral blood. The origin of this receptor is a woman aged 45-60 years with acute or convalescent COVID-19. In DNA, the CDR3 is TGTGCCAGCAGCCATCTAAGCGGGAGGGGCGTCTACGAGCAGTACTTC. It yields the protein CASSHLSGRGVYEQYF.